The 32 T cell receptor beta chains presented below share a single source sample, sequenced in a study of shared clonotypes between healthy human individuals. Some clones are missing from TCRdb's copy, which holds only in-frame ones; the method was immunoSEQ multiplex PCR. Among over a million clones listed, roughly 70% were seen once. The sample was memory CD4+ T cells sorted from blood. Subset noted: CD45RA-negative fraction. These receptors were obtained from a man younger than 35 in good health.

The V and J genes are TRBV10-3 and TRBJ1-5; D might be TRBD1 (6 bases). CDR1 and CDR2 (germline): ENHRY, SYGVKD. This CDR3 is built from 14 residues. Trimming removed 4 bases from V and 0 bases from J, with 7 bases in between. The CDR3 here is CAISADSSNQPQHF. CDR3 nucleotides: TGTGCCATCAGTGCGGACAGTAGCAATCAGCCCCAGCATTTT.

This chain uses TRBV7-2 with TRBJ2-2, with 8 bases aligning to TRBD2. The V and J ends lost 1 base and 4 bases, in that order; junction bases with no gene match: 11. Germline assignment: CDR1 SGHTA and CDR2 FQGNSA. The CDR3 totals 18 residues. Here the CDR3 DNA reads TGTGCCAGCAGCTTAGTCGGGGTGGGTAGCGGGACCACCGGGGAGCTGTTTTTT. It codes for CASSLVGVGSGTTGELFF.

This CDR3 reads CASSRATDEQYF. In DNA form, the CDR3 reads TGCGCCAGCAGCCGGGCGACAGACGAGCAGTACTTC. This chain joins TRBV5-1 and TRBJ2-7, with D possibly TRBD1 on 5 matching bases. The CDR3 is 12 residues long. The germline V gene has CDR1 SGHRS and CDR2 YFSETQ. Deletions cut 4 bases from V and 5 bases from J, with 10 bases between.

In this sample, this clone turned up a few times. The gene calls are TRBV10-3 and TRBJ2-6, with 13 bases aligning to TRBD2. CDR3 length: 21 amino acids. From germline, CDR1 is ENHRY and CDR2 SYGVKD. Trimming removed 8 bases from V and 0 bases from J; junction bases left unmatched: 16. The CDR3 protein is CAIPPNPGTSGTGSGANVLTF. The CDR3 nucleotides read TGTGCCATCCCCCCAAACCCCGGGACTAGCGGGACGGGCTCTGGGGCCAACGTCCTGACTTTC.

The chain recombines TRBV7-2 with TRBJ1-2, with D unresolved. Between the trimmed V and J ends, which lost 1 base and 4 bases, there was a span of 10 bases. The CDR3 runs to 14 residues. Per germline, CDR1 SGHTA and CDR2 FQGNSA. In DNA, the CDR3 is TGTGCCAGCAGCTTAGGGGCGGAAGCCTATGGCTACACCTTC. This sequence encodes CASSLGAEAYGYTF.

The chain carries TRBV6-1 and TRBJ2-7; D possibly corresponds to TRBD2 (5 bases). V was clipped by 8 bases and J by 3 bases, with 17 bases between them. CDR1 and CDR2 (germline): MNHNS, SASEGT. The CDR3 runs to 14 residues. The CDR3 sequence: CASETGSGFYEQYF. CDR3 in DNA: TGTGCCAGCGAGACCGGTTCGGGGTTCTACGAGCAGTACTTC.

The V and J genes are TRBV29-1 and TRBJ1-3; no firm D call. Germline-derived CDR1 and CDR2 are SQVTM and ANQGSEA. V was pared by 1 base and J by 4 bases, with 2 bases between. This CDR3 region has 11 residues. CDR3: CSVEAGNTIYF. DNA for the CDR3: TGCAGCGTTGAAGCGGGAAACACCATATATTTT.

The chain employs TRBV12-5 and TRBJ1-1; D is ambiguous. The CDR3 spans 14 residues. Trimming stripped 2 bases from V and 4 bases from J, with 11 bases between. Germline V gene data show CDR1 as LGHNT and CDR2 as FRNRAP. CDR3: CASGLSGGPTEAFF. CDR3 nucleotide sequence: TGTGCTAGTGGTTTGTCGGGAGGGCCCACTGAAGCTTTCTTT.

This clone was counted between two and nine times. CDR3 sequence reads: CASRAGEAYEQYF. The CDR3 DNA follows: TGTGCCAGTCGGGCAGGGGAAGCCTACGAGCAGTACTTC. The chain couples TRBV18 to TRBJ2-7, with D perhaps matching TRBD1 (6 bases). V shed 9 bases and J shed 2 bases, with 14 bases lying between them. The germline V gene encodes CDR1 KGHSH and CDR2 LQKENI. The CDR3 is made up of 13 amino acids.

This clone was recorded once. The chain is built from TRBV6-5 and TRBJ1-2, with a tentative D call TRBD1 (5 bases). Trimming took off 5 bases at V and 4 bases at J, with 11 bases between the two ends. The germline gives CDR1 MNHEY, CDR2 SVGAGI. This CDR3 is 13 amino acids long. The CDR3: CASSPLRAYGYTF. CDR3 nucleotide sequence: TGTGCCAGCAGTCCCCTCAGGGCCTATGGCTACACCTTC.

The chain couples TRBV19 to TRBJ2-3; the match to TRBD2 covers 8 bases. The CDR3 loop spans 14 amino acids. V shed 3 bases and J 3 bases; nucleotides not matched to a gene: 2. Germline lookup yields CDR1 LNHDA and CDR2 SQIVND (reference sequence). The CDR3 region has the DNA TGTGCCAGTAGTATCCAGCGGGAGACAGATACGCAGTATTTT. Residues: CASSIQRETDTQYF.

The chain is built from TRBV19 and TRBJ1-5; 7 bases are a match to TRBD1. CDR1 and CDR2 (germline): LNHDA, SQIVND (reference sequence). The junction had 13 bases not matched to a gene; V was cut back by 8 bases and J by 0 bases. CDR3 size: 17 residues. The CDR3 here is CASHPGGNIASNQPQHF. CDR3 nucleotides: TGTGCCAGTCACCCAGGGGGTAATATCGCTAGCAATCAGCCCCAGCATTTT.

The rearrangement joins TRBV5-1 to TRBJ2-7; 11 bases align to TRBD1. This CDR3 is 16 amino acids long. The germline V gene has CDR1 SGHRS and CDR2 YFSETQ. J was trimmed by 4 bases and V by 0 bases; bases with no gene match: 6. In DNA form, the CDR3 reads TGCGCCAGCAGCTTGGCCAACGGACAGGGGGCGTACGAGCAGTACTTC. It encodes CASSLANGQGAYEQYF.

V and J are TRBV5-1 and TRBJ1-5, with 8 bases lining up with TRBD1. The germline V gene encodes CDR1 SGHRS and CDR2 YFSETQ. Unmatched junction bases numbered 5, after V lost 2 bases and J lost 4 bases. The CDR3 runs to 15 residues. The chain's CDR3 is CASSFTGDRNQPQHF. The CDR3 bases are TGCGCCAGCAGCTTCACAGGGGACAGGAATCAGCCCCAGCATTTT. The complete variable domain, with remaining parts taken from reference TRBV5-1 and TRBJ1-5, reads KAGVTQTPRYLIKTRGQQVTLSCSPISGHRSVSWYQQTPGQGLQFLFEYFSETQRNKGNFPGRFSGRQFSNSRSEMNVSTLELGDSALYLCASSFTGDRNQPQHFGDGTRLSIL.

In nucleotides, the CDR3 is TGTGCCAGTGCGTCGGGGTGGGCAGGAGAAACTAAAGCTTTCTTT. Residues: CASASGWAGETKAFF. The chain uses TRBV6-5 and TRBJ1-1; D is unclear. Germline V lookup: CDR1 MNHEY, CDR2 SVGAGI. The length of the CDR3 is 15 residues. V dropped 9 bases and J dropped 9 bases, with 26 bases sitting between them.

V is TRBV4-1 and J is TRBJ1-4, with 8 bases aligning to TRBD1. This CDR3 contains 16 residues. The ends lost 4 bases at V and 8 bases at J; junction bases unmatched: 12. Germline V CDR1 and CDR2: MGHRA, YSYEKL. DNA of the CDR3: TGCGCCAGCAGCCGCGGACAGGGTCAGATTTGGGAAAAACTGTTTTTT. This encodes CASSRGQGQIWEKLFF.

Notes on this clone: Other DNA sequences in this specimen translate into the identical CDR3. This chain links TRBV20-1 with TRBJ1-1; D unclear. Germline V gene lookup returns CDR1 DFQATT and CDR2 SNEGSKA (reference sequence). The CDR3 loop spans 11 amino acids. The germline V and J ends were trimmed by 6 bases and 5 bases, with 10 bases remaining between them. The CDR3 region has the DNA TGCAGTGCCCTTCTAGGGACTGAAGCTTTCTTT. Translating it yields CSALLGTEAFF.

The J gene is TRBJ2-7, the V gene TRBV11-2; tentative D call: TRBD2 (5 bases). Germline V CDR1 and CDR2: SGHAT, FQNNGV. This CDR3 comprises 15 residues. Trimming shortened V by 5 bases and J by 0 bases, and 14 bases separated the two germline ends. CDR3 sequence reads: CASSPHGVSSYEQYF. As DNA, the CDR3 is TGTGCCAGCAGCCCACACGGGGTTAGCTCCTACGAGCAGTACTTC.

The V call is TRBV29-1, the J call TRBJ2-2; D may be TRBD1 (6 bases). Germline V gene sequence: CDR1 SQVTM, CDR2 ANQGSEA. The CDR3 contains 13 residues. Trimming shortened V by 6 bases and J by 8 bases, and 16 bases separated the two germline ends. CDR3 region: CSVKAGVTGELFF. CDR3 sequence (DNA): TGCAGCGTCAAGGCAGGGGTTACGGGGGAGCTGTTTTTT.

This clone was recorded at least ten times. This chain connects TRBV9 to TRBJ2-2, with 9 nucleotides matching TRBD1. From germline, CDR1 is SGDLS and CDR2 YYNGEE. The CDR3 length is 16 residues. Trimming took 4 bases from V and 5 from J; bases not matched to a gene: 9. CDR3 nucleotides: TGTGCCAGCAGCATACCACAGGGGGCGGATACCGGGGAGCTGTTTTTT. It encodes CASSIPQGADTGELFF.

The table lists this clone with a few counts. The chain's CDR3 is CSVVGGQNEQFF. The DNA for the CDR3 is TGCAGCGTTGTGGGAGGACAAAATGAGCAGTTCTTC. The rearrangement joins TRBV29-1 to TRBJ2-1, with D perhaps matching TRBD2 (6 bases). The CDR3 length is 12 residues. The V and J ends lost 4 bases and 7 bases respectively, with 11 bases between them. The V gene's germline CDR1 is SQVTM and CDR2 ANQGSEA.

The DNA for the CDR3 is TGTGCCAGCAGCGTTAACAGGGGGACTGAAGCTTTCTTT. Translating it yields CASSVNRGTEAFF. The V gene is TRBV14, the J gene TRBJ1-1; 8 nucleotides agree with TRBD1. Germline CDR1 SGHDN, CDR2 FVKESK. Trimming took 5 bases from V and 5 from J; bases not matched to a gene: 4. The CDR3 sequence is 13 residues long. Complete variable domain (other parts from reference TRBV14 and TRBJ1-1): EAGVTQFPSHSVIEKGQTVTLRCDPISGHDNLYWYRRVMGKEIKFLLHFVKESKQDESGMPNNRFLAERTGGTYSTLKVQPAELEDSGVYFCASSVNRGTEAFFGQGTRLTVV.

The chain's CDR3 is CASSVALAVGDEQFF. The CDR3 nucleotides are TGTGCCAGCAGCGTAGCACTAGCTGTAGGCGATGAGCAGTTCTTC. The chain carries TRBV9 and TRBJ2-1, with D perhaps TRBD2 (6 bases). Trimming pared 0 bases from V and 8 bases from J, leaving 15 bases between. Germline lookup yields CDR1 SGDLS and CDR2 YYNGEE. This CDR3 contains 15 residues. Filled out from reference TRBV9 and TRBJ2-1, the complete variable domain reads DSGVTQTPKHLITATGQRVTLRCSPRSGDLSVYWYQQSLDQGLQFLIQYYNGEERAKGNILERFSAQQFPDLHSELNLSSLELGDSALYFCASSVALAVGDEQFFGPGTRLTVL.

This chain joins TRBV30 and TRBJ2-4; D perhaps matches TRBD1 (6 bases). Germline V lookup: CDR1 GTSNPN, CDR2 SVGIG (reference sequence). V gave up 6 bases and J gave up 0 bases, with 15 bases separating them. The CDR3 length is 15 residues. Written as DNA, the CDR3 is TGTGCCTGCTTGGACAGAGCTCTAGCCAAAAACATTCAGTACTTC. This encodes CACLDRALAKNIQYF.

The CDR3 bases are TGTGCCACCAGCAGAGAGGACAGGGGGCTAAGCGAGCAGTACTTC. Protein product: CATSREDRGLSEQYF. The V gene is TRBV15, the J gene TRBJ2-7, with TRBD1 identical over 11 bases. Trimming took 0 bases from V and 6 from J; bases not matched to a gene: 4. Germline lookup yields CDR1 LNHNV and CDR2 YYDKDF (reference sequence). The CDR3 has 15 residues.

This sequence joins TRBV30 and TRBJ1-4; D may be TRBD1 (5 bases). V lost 2 bases and J lost 10, with 11 bases in between. The CDR3 runs 12 residues. Germline-derived CDR1 and CDR2 are GTSNPN and SVGIG (reference sequence). This CDR3 reads CAWSTPQGKLFF. The DNA of the CDR3 is TGTGCCTGGAGTACGCCCCAGGGAAAACTGTTTTTT. The variable domain in full, completed from reference TRBV30 and TRBJ1-4, reads SQTIHQWPATLVQPVGSPLSLECTVEGTSNPNLYWYRQAAGRGLQLLFYSVGIGQISSEVPQNLSASRPQDRQFILSSKKLLLSDSGFYLCAWSTPQGKLFFGSGTQLSVL.

The DNA of the CDR3 is TGTGCCAGCAGCCGCCTTGGGACAGTTTCCTACGAGCAGTACTTC. This encodes CASSRLGTVSYEQYF. V usage is TRBV14 and J usage is TRBJ2-7; 7 positions match TRBD1. Germline values: CDR1 SGHDN, CDR2 FVKESK. The CDR3 spans 15 residues. Unmatched junction bases numbered 7, after V lost 4 bases and J lost 1 base.

This sequence joins TRBV6-5 and TRBJ1-2, with D possibly being TRBD1 (5 bases). The CDR3 sequence is 14 residues long. CDR1 and CDR2 from the germline V gene are MNHEY and SVGAGI. Deletions cut 6 bases from V and 3 bases from J, with 14 bases between. CDR3 DNA: TGTGCCAGCAGGGCACTGGGGCCTGACTATGGCTACACCTTC. Translating it yields CASRALGPDYGYTF.

The chain joins TRBV7-8 to TRBJ1-5; no firm D call. The CDR3 is 15 residues long. Trimming shortened V by 0 bases and J by 6 bases, and 12 bases separated the two germline ends. CDR1 is SGHVS, CDR2 FQNEAQ, per germline. Written as DNA, the CDR3 is TGTGCCAGCAGCTTAGCTGGGCAGGTAATTCAGCCCCAGCATTTT. It translates to CASSLAGQVIQPQHF.

The chain uses TRBV29-1 and TRBJ1-5; 10 nucleotides line up with TRBD1. The germline V gene has CDR1 SQVTM and CDR2 ANQGSEA. J gave up 0 bases and V 1 base, and 9 bases lay outside the gene matches. This CDR3 region has 18 residues. This chain's CDR3 is CSVEGGTGDVYSNQPQHF. The CDR3, as DNA: TGCAGCGTTGAAGGTGGGACAGGGGACGTTTATAGCAATCAGCCCCAGCATTTT.

V is TRBV7-2 and J is TRBJ2-1; 13 bases fit TRBD2. Germline V gives CDR1 SGHTA, CDR2 FQGNSA. With V trimmed by 3 bases and J by 4 bases, 6 bases remained unmatched. The length of the CDR3 is 17 residues. For the CDR3, the DNA is TGTGCCAGCAGCTTCCGTTCGGGACTAGCGGGGTACAATGAGCAGTTCTTC. It codes for CASSFRSGLAGYNEQFF.

The chain joins TRBV2 to TRBJ2-7; D might be TRBD1 (5 bases). Germline values: CDR1 SNHLY, CDR2 FYNNEI. V shed 6 bases and J shed 0 bases, with 9 bases lying between them. The CDR3 runs 13 residues. The CDR3 DNA sequence: TGTGCCAGCAGGAAGGACATCTCCTACGAGCAGTACTTC. Its protein product is CASRKDISYEQYF.